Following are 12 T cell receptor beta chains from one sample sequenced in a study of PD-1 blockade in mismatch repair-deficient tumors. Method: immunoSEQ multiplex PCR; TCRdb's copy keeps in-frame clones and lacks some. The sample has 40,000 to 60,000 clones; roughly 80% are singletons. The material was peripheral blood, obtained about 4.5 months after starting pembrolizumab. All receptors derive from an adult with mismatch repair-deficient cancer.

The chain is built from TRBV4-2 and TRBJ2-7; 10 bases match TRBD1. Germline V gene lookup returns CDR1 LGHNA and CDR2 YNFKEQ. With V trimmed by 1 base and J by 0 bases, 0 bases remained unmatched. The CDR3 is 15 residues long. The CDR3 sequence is CASSQGTGGSYEQYF. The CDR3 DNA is TGTGCCAGCAGCCAAGGGACAGGGGGCTCCTACGAGCAGTACTTC.

The CDR3, as DNA: TGTGCCAGCAGCGTGTTAGGTTTAGCGGGTGAGCTGGGGGATACGCAGTATTTT. This translates into CASSVLGLAGELGDTQYF. The rearrangement links TRBV9 to TRBJ2-3, with 7 bases aligning to TRBD2. The trim removed 2 bases at V and 6 bases at J, leaving 18 bases unmatched. Germline-derived CDR1 and CDR2 are SGDLS and YYNGEE. This CDR3 region has 18 residues.

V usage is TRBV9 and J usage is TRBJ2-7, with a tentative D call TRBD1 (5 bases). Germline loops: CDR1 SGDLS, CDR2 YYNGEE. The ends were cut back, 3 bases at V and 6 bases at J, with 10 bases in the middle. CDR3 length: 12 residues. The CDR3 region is CASSANTGEQYF. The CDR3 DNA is TGTGCCAGCAGCGCCAATACAGGCGAGCAGTACTTC.

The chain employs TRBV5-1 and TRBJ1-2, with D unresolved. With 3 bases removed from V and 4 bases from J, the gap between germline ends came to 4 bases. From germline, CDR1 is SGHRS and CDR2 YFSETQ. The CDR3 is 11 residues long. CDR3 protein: CASSSLYGYTF. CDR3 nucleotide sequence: TGCGCCAGCAGCTCCCTCTATGGCTACACCTTC.

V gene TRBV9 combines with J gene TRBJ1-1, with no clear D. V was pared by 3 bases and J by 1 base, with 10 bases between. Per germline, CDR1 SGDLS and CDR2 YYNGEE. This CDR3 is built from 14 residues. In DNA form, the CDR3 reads TGTGCCAGCAGCGCCCTTCCAGGGAACACTGAAGCTTTCTTT. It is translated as CASSALPGNTEAFF.

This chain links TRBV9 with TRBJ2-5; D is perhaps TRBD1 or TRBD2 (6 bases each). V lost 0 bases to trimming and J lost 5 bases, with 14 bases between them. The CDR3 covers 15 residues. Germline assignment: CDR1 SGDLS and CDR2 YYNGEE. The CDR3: CASSVEGGGRETQYF. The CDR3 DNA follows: TGTGCCAGCAGCGTAGAAGGAGGGGGGAGGGAGACCCAGTACTTC.

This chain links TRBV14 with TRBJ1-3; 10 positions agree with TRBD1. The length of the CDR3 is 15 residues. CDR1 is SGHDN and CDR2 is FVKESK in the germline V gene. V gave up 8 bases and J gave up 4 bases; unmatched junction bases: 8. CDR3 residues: CASSPGQGFGNTIYF. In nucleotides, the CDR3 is TGTGCCAGCTCACCGGGACAGGGGTTCGGAAACACCATATATTTT. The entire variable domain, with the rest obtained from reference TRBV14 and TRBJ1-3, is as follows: EAGVTQFPSHSVIEKGQTVTLRCDPISGHDNLYWYRRVMGKEIKFLLHFVKESKQDESGMPNNRFLAERTGGTYSTLKVQPAELEDSGVYFCASSPGQGFGNTIYFGEGSWLTVV.

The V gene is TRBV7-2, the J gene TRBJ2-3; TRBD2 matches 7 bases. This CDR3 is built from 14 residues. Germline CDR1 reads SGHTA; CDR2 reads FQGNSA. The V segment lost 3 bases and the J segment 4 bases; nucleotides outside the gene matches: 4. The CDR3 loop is CASSFLAAADTQYF. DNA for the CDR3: TGTGCCAGCAGCTTTCTAGCGGCGGCAGATACGCAGTATTTT.

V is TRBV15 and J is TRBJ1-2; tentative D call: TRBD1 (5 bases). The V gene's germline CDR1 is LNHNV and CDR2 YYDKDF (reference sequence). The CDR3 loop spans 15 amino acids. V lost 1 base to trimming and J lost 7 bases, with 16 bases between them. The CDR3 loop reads CATSRARDSVPGYTF. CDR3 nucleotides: TGTGCCACCAGCAGAGCTCGCGACAGTGTGCCTGGCTACACCTTC. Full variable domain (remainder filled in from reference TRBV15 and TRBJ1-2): DAMVIQNPRYQVTQFGKPVTLSCSQTLNHNVMYWYQQKSSQAPKLLFHYYDKDFNNEADTPDNFQSRRPNTSFCFLDIRSPGLGDTAMYLCATSRARDSVPGYTFGSGTRLTVV.

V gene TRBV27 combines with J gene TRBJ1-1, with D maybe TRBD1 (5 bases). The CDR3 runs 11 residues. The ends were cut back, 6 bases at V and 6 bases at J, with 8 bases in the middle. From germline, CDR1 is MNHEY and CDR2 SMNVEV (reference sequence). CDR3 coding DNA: TGTGCCAGCAGGCAGGGTTCTGAAGCTTTCTTT. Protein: CASRQGSEAFF.

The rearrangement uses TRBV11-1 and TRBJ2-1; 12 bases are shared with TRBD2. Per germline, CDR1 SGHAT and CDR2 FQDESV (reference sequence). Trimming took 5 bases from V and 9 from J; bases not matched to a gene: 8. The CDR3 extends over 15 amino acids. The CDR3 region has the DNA TGTGCCAGCAGCATAAGACTAGCGGGAGTCGGTGAGCAGTTCTTC. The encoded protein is CASSIRLAGVGEQFF.

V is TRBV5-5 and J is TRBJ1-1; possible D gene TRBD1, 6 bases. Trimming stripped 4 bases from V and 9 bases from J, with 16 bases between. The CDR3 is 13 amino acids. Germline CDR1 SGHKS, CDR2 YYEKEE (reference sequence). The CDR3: CASSRYRDIQAFF. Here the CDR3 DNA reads TGTGCCAGCAGCCGATACCGGGACATCCAAGCTTTCTTT.